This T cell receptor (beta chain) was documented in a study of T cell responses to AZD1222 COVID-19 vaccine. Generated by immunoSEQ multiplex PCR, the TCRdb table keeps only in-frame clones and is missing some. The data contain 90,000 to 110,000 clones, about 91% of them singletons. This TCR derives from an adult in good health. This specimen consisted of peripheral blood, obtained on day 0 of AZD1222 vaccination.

The CDR3 sequence: CASSLDPGGNSPLHF. The CDR3 coding sequence is TGTGCCAGCAGCTTAGATCCGGGGGGAAATTCACCCCTCCACTTT. J is TRBJ1-6 and V is TRBV13; D is possibly TRBD1 (5 bases). This CDR3 spans 15 amino acids. V gave up 1 base and J gave up 7 bases, with 11 bases separating them. CDR1 is PRHDT and CDR2 is FYEKMQ in the germline V gene (reference sequence).